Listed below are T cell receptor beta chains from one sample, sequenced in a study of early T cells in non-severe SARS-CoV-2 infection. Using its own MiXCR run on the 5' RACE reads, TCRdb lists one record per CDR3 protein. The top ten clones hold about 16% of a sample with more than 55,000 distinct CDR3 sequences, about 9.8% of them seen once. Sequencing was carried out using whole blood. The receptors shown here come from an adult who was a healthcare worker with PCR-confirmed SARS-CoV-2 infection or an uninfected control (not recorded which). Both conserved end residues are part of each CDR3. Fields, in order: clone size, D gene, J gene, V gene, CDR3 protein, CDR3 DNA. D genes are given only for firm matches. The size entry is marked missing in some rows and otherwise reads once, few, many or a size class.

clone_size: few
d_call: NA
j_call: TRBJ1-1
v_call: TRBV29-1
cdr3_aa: CSVGQGHTEAFF
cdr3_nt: TGCAGCGTGGGCCAGGGCCACACTGAAGCTTTCTTT

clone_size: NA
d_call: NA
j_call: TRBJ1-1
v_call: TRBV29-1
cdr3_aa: CSVIGQSTEAFF
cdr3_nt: TGCAGCGTCATAGGACAGTCCACTGAAGCTTTCTTT

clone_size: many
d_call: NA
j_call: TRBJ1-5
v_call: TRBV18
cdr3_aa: CASSPGAARNQPQHF
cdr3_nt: TGTGCCAGCTCACCAGGTGCAGCTCGCAATCAGCCCCAGCATTTT

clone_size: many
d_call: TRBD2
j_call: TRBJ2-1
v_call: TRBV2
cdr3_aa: CASSGPGLAGFYEQFF
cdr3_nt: TGTGCCAGCAGTGGGCCGGGACTAGCGGGCTTTTATGAGCAGTTCTTC

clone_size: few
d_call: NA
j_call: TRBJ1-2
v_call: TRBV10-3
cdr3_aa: CAIDEGTAAGYTF
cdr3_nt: TGTGCCATCGATGAAGGGACCGCCGCTGGCTACACCTTC

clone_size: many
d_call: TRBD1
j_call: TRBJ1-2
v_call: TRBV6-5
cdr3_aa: CASSYSVFRGHLDGYTF
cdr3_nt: TGTGCCAGCAGTTACTCTGTTTTCAGGGGGCATCTGGATGGCTACACCTTC

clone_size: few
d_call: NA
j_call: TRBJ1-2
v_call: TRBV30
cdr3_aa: CAWSMASVRGSGIYGYTF
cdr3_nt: TGTGCCTGGAGTATGGCATCGGTCAGGGGAAGTGGAATCTATGGCTACACCTTC

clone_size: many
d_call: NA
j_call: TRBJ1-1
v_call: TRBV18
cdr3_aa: CASSRGPDTEAFF
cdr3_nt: TGTGCCAGCTCCCGGGGGCCCGACACTGAAGCTTTCTTT

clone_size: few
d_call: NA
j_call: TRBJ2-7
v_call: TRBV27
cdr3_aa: CASSGTSSYEQYF
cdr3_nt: TGTGCCAGCAGTGGTACTAGCTCGTACGAGCAGTACTTC

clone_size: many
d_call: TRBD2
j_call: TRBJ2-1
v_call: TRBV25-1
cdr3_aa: CASSDPGLADYNEQFF
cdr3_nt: TGTGCCAGCAGTGATCCGGGACTAGCGGACTACAATGAGCAGTTCTTC

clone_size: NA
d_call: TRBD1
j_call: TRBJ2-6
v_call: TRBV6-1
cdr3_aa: CASSSRDRASGANVLTF
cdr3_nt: TGTGCCAGCAGTTCCCGGGACAGGGCCTCTGGGGCCAACGTCCTGACTTTC

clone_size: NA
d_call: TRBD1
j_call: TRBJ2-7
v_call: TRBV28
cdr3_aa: CASSTVGQGSYEQYF
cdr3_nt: TGTGCCAGCAGTACCGTGGGACAGGGATCCTACGAGCAGTACTTC

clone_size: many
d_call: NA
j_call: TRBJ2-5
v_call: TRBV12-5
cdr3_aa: CASGLSAGRQETQYF
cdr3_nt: TGTGCTAGTGGTTTGTCGGCGGGCCGGCAAGAGACCCAGTACTTC

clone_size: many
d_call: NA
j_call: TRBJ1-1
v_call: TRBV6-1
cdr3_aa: CASSRRGTTMNTEAFF
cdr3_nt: TGTGCCAGCAGTCGTCGCGGGACGACCATGAACACTGAAGCTTTCTTT

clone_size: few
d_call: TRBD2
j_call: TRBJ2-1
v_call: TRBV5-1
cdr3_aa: CASSPGLAGSSYNEQFF
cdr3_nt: TGCGCCAGCAGCCCGGGACTAGCGGGGAGCTCCTACAATGAGCAGTTCTTC

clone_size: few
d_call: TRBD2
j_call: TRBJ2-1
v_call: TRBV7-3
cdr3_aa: CASSLASGSGTNEQFF
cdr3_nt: TGTGCCAGCAGCTTAGCTAGCGGGAGTGGGACCAATGAGCAGTTCTTC

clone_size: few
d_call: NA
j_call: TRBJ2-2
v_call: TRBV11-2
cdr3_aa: CASSRGTANTGELFF
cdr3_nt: TGTGCCAGCAGCCGCGGGACTGCGAACACCGGGGAGCTGTTTTTT

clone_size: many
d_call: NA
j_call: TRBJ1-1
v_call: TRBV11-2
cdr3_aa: CASSLGSLGNLNTEAFF
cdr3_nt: TGTGCCAGCAGCTTAGGTTCCCTGGGAAACTTGAACACTGAAGCTTTCTTT

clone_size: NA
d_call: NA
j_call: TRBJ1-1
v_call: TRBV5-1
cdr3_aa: CASTQGPMNTEAFF
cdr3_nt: TGCGCCAGCACCCAAGGACCGATGAACACTGAAGCTTTCTTT

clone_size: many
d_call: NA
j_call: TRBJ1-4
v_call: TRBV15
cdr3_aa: CATSRDQEGSNEKLFF
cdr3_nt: TGTGCCACCAGCAGAGATCAGGAGGGTTCTAATGAAAAACTGTTTTTT

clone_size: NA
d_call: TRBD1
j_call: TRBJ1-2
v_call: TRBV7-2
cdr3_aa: CASSLATGLSYGYTF
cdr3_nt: TGTGCCAGCAGCTTGGCGACAGGGTTGAGCTATGGCTACACCTTC

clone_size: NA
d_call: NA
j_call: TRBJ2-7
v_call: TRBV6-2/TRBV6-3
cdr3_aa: CASSYTPRFPVYEQYF
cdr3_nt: TGTGCCAGCAGTTACACCCCACGGTTCCCCGTCTACGAGCAGTACTTC

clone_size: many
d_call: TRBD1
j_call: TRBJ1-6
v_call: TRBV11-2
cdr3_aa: CASRGQGARAPLHF
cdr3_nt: TGTGCCAGCAGAGGACAGGGGGCGAGGGCACCCCTCCACTTT

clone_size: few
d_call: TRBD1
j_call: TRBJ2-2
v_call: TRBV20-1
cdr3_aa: CSASSDRGITGELFF
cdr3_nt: TGCAGTGCTAGTTCGGACAGGGGCATCACCGGGGAGCTGTTTTTT

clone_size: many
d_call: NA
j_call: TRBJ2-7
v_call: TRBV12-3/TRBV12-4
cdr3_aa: CASSLVGGAGYEQYF
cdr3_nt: TGTGCCAGCAGTTTAGTAGGGGGGGCAGGATACGAGCAGTACTTC

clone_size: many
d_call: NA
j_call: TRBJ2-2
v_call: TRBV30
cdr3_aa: CAWPARTGELFF
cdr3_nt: TGTGCCTGGCCTGCCCGCACCGGGGAGCTGTTTTTT

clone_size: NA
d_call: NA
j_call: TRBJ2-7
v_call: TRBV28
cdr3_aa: CASSPSRREQYF
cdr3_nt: TGTGCCAGCAGTCCCTCAAGACGCGAGCAGTACTTC

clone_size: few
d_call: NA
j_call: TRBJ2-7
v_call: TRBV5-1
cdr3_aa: CASSLTAGVSYEQYF
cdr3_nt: TGCGCCAGCAGCTTGACAGCAGGGGTATCCTACGAGCAGTACTTC

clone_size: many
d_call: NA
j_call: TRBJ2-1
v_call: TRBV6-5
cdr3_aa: CASSYSADNEQFF
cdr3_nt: TGTGCCAGCAGTTACTCGGCAGACAATGAGCAGTTCTTC

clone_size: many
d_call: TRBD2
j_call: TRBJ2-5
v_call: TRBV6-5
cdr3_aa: CASSQGLAGGRETQYF
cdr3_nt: TGTGCCAGCAGTCAGGGACTAGCGGGAGGGCGAGAGACCCAGTACTTC

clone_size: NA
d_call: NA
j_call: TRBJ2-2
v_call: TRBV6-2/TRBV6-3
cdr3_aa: CAISPSRTFIGGELFF
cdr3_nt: TGTGCCATCTCGCCCAGCAGGACCTTTATTGGCGGGGAGCTGTTTTTT

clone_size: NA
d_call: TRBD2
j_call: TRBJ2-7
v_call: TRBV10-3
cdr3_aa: CAISEPTGTSSYEQYF
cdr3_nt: TGTGCCATCAGTGAGCCGACCGGGACTAGCTCCTACGAGCAGTACTTC

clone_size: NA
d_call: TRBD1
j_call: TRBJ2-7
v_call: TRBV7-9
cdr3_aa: CASSLRTGGGEQYF
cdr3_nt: TGTGCCAGCAGCTTGAGGACAGGGGGCGGCGAGCAGTACTTC

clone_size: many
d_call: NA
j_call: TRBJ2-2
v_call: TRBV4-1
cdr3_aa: CASSSRLDGGELFF
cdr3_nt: TGCGCCAGCAGCTCCCGGCTGGACGGCGGGGAGCTGTTTTTT

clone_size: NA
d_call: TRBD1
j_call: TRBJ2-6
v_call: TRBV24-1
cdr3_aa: CATSESGTGHVLTF
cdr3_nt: TGTGCCACCAGTGAATCCGGGACAGGGCACGTCCTGACTTTC

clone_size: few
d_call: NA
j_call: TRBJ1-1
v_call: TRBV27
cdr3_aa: CASSFPFMIF
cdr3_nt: TGTGCCAGCAGTTTCCCTTTTATGATCTTT

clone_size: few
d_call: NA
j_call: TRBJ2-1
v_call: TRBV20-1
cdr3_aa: CSARDLGRVSSYNEQFF
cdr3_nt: TGCAGTGCTAGAGATCTGGGGCGGGTTAGCTCCTACAATGAGCAGTTCTTC

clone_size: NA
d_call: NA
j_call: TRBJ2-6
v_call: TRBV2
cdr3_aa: CSGGAGANVLTF
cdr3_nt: TGTTCCGGGGGCGCTGGGGCCAACGTCCTGACTTTC

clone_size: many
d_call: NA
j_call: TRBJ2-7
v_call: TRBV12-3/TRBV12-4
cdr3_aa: CASSPEGLREQYF
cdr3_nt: TGTGCCAGCAGCCCAGAGGGACTTAGGGAGCAGTACTTC

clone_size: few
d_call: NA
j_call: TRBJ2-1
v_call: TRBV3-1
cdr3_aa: CASSQGPWVNEQFF
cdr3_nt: TGTGCCAGCAGCCAAGGGCCTTGGGTGAATGAGCAGTTCTTC

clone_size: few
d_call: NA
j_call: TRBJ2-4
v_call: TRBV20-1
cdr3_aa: CSARLGEKNIQYF
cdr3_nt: TGCAGTGCAAGACTCGGCGAGAAAAACATTCAGTACTTC

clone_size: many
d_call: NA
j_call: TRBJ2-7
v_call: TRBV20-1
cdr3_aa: CSATTGIAEQYF
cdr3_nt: TGCAGTGCTACCACAGGGATAGCCGAGCAGTACTTC

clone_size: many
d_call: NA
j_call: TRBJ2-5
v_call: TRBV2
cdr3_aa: CASERFQETQYF
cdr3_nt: TGTGCCAGCGAGCGGTTCCAAGAGACCCAGTACTTC

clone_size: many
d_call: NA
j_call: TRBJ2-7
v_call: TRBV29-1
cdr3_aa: CSGVTDSRGEQYF
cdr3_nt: TGCAGCGGTGTGACAGACTCTCGAGGCGAGCAGTACTTC

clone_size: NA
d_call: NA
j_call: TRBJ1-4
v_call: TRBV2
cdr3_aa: CASKGTSTNEKLFF
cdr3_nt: TGTGCCAGCAAGGGGACCTCAACTAATGAAAAACTGTTTTTT

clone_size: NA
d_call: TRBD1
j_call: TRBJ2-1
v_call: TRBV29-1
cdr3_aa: CSAQGQVHNEQFF
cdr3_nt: TGCAGCGCCCAGGGACAGGTCCACAATGAGCAGTTCTTC

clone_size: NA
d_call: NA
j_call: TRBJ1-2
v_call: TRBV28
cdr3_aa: CASSASTNYGYTF
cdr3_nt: TGTGCCAGCAGCGCGAGTACTAACTATGGCTACACCTTC

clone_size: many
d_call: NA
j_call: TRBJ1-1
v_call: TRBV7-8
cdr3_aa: CASSLAPYNRARDTEAFF
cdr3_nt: TGTGCCAGCAGCTTAGCGCCGTATAACAGGGCAAGGGACACTGAAGCTTTCTTT

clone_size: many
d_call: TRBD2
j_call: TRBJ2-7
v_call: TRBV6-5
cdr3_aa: CASSDPTSGEQYF
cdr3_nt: TGTGCCAGCAGTGACCCGACTAGCGGCGAGCAGTACTTC

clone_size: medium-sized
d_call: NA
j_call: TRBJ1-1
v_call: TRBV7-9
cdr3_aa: CASSLIDGKNTEAFF
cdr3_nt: TGTGCCAGCAGCTTAATTGACGGAAAGAACACTGAAGCTTTCTTT

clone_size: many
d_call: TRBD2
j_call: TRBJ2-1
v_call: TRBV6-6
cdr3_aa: CASSRTSGTGANEQFF
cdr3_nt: TGTGCCAGCAGTCGGACTAGCGGGACGGGGGCTAATGAGCAGTTCTTC

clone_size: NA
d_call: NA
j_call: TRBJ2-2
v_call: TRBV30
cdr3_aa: CAWSSQGNGELFF
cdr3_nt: TGTGCCTGGAGTAGTCAGGGGAACGGGGAGCTGTTTTTT

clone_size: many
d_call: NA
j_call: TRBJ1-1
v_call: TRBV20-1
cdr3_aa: CSARWVSAMNTEAFF
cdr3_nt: TGCAGTGCTAGATGGGTCTCGGCGATGAACACTGAAGCTTTCTTT

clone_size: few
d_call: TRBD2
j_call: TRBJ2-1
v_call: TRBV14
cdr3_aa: CASSQDGLAGVNNEQFF
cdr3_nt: TGTGCCAGCAGCCAAGACGGGCTAGCGGGAGTCAACAATGAGCAGTTCTTC

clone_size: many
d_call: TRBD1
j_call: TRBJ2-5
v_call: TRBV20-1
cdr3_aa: CSARPSRQGAVETQYF
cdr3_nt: TGCAGTGCTAGACCAAGTCGACAGGGGGCGGTGGAGACCCAGTACTTC